This T cell receptor beta chain was captured by sequencing in a study of blood T cell repertoires in COVID-19. Across the whole study: Sample material is recorded as cDNA or gDNA derived from T cells, B-cell-depleted T cells, or PBMCs.

The CDR3 sequence is 14 residues long. Looked up from germline, CDR1 is LGHNA and CDR2 is YSLEER. With 0 bases removed from V and 3 bases from J, the gap between germline ends came to 8 bases. Cohort placement rested on clinical history that participants reported themselves. Original processing methods: Cell counts per sample came from amplifying reference gene primers. Assay used: immunoSEQ multiplex PCR; TCRdb lists only in-frame clones, some missing. V, J and clone size are taken as reported in that table, and D and trimming were inferred from the DNA itself. The sample has 130,000 to 150,000 clones, about nine tenths seen once.

The chain recombines TRBV4-3 with TRBJ1-2; D call uncertain. This clonotype originated in a woman in her thirties or forties who had been exposed to COVID-19. The specimen sequenced was PBMCs or T cells enriched from blood (not recorded which). The CDR3 here is CASSQERRYYGYTF. CDR3 DNA: TGCGCCAGCAGCCAAGAACGGCGGTACTATGGCTACACCTTC.